This T cell receptor beta chain was identified during a study of breast tumors, draining lymph nodes, adjacent tissues. Study-wide results and caveats: Tumor T cell lymph node origin was a supported hypothesis, not proven. Luminal-like breast cancer showed significantly higher tumor–nontumor repertoire similarity than basal-like.

CDR1 SGHRS and CDR2 YFSETQ come from the germline V gene. V was clipped by 5 bases and J by 2 bases, with 17 bases between them. This CDR3 contains 15 residues. Using its own MiXCR run on the multiplex PCR reads, TCRdb lists one record per CDR3 protein. The table records approximately 200,000 distinct CDR3 sequences, roughly 31% of them present only once. This clonotype was seen a single time. No antigen is known for it. Breast cancer patients provided tissue from their axillary draining lymph nodes. The TCR was taken from a female donor with breast cancer. Some clones in this sample may be carry-over from other donors' samples. Sequenced material: axillary lymph node tissue. The genes are TRBV5-1 and TRBJ2-7, with D perhaps being TRBD1 or TRBD2 (6 bases each). CDR3 coding DNA: TGCGCCAGCAGTTCCCTAGGGGGGCCTACCTACGAGCAGTACTTC. Translating it yields CASSSLGGPTYEQYF.